The clone carrying this T cell receptor beta chain was picked up a small number of times. Antigen specificity is unknown. Generated by immunoSEQ multiplex PCR, the TCRdb table keeps only in-frame clones and is missing some. The data contain tens of thousands of clones, less than 75% of them singletons. The source of the sample is a study of vaccination effects on CD4 cells after COVID-19. Background on the study: Antigen-specific CD4+ T cells were first expanded with viral peptide pools by the ViraFEST assay and only then sequenced. Samples that were drawn after vaccination came a median of 72 days after the second dose. Around 2.1 million PBMC per well were cultured with around 10 IU/ml IL-2 and approximately 9.1 ug/ml peptides.

V lost 3 bases and J 2 bases, leaving 8 bases between the germline ends. The CDR3 runs 13 residues. CDR1 and CDR2 from the germline V gene are SQVTM and ANQGSEA. The culture ran for around 10 days before CD4+ T cells were isolated. Either the mRNA-1273 or the BNT162b2 vaccine was given to participants as two doses. The starting material was CD4+ T cells from PBMCs cultured without peptide, obtained after COVID-19 vaccination. This chain uses TRBV29-1 with TRBJ1-3; D possibly corresponds to TRBD1 (5 bases). This receptor was obtained from a human donor who received a COVID-19 vaccine. CDR3 region: CSVERGTGNTIYF. The CDR3 nucleotides are TGCAGCGTTGAGAGGGGCACTGGAAACACCATATATTTT.